This TCR beta chain was recovered during a study of beta chain features in type 1 diabetes. General study findings and limits: There were fewer insertions and more deletions at the VDJ junctions of type 1 diabetes patients. Patients with Type 1 diabetes showed moderately but significantly shorter TCRB CDR3s in all four CD4+ subsets. Since sequencing was performed on cDNA, cells with high TCR expression could be over-represented.

Sorting of CD4+ naive, central memory, regulatory and stem cell-like memory cells was performed via CD45RO/CCR7/CD25/CD127/CD95/CD27. The table lists this clone with a few counts. Its target is not known. Other nucleotide sequences from this sample produce the same CDR3. Germline V gives CDR1 SGDLS, CDR2 YYNGEE. The CDR3 sequence is 14 residues long. V lost 0 bases to trimming and J lost 2 bases, with 8 bases between them. Expressed TCRB transcripts got sequenced, as all isolated RNA was reverse transcribed. Some clones are missing from TCRdb's copy, which holds only in-frame ones; the method was immunoSEQ multiplex PCR. The data hold roughly 400,000 clones, with 14% observed a single time.

The TCR was taken from a man aged 30 to 39 in good health. The chain combines TRBV9 with TRBJ1-1; D unresolved. Specimen: naive CD4+ T cells from blood. In nucleotides, the CDR3 is TGTGCCAGCAGCGTAGGTGAGGCAAACACTGAAGCTTTCTTT. Translated, it gives CASSVGEANTEAFF.